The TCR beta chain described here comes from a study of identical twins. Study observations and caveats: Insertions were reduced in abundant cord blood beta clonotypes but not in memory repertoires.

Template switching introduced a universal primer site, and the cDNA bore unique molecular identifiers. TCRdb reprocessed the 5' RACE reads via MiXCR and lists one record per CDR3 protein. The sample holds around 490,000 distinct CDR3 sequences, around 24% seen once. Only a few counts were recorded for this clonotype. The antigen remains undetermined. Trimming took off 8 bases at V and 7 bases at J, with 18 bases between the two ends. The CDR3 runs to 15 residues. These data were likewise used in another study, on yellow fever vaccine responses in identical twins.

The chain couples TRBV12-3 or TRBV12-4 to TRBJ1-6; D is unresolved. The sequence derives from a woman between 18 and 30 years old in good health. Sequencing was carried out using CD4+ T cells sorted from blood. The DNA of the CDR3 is TGTGCCAGCGCCCCGGTGAAAGCATGGAATTCACCCCTCCACTTT. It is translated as CASAPVKAWNSPLHF.